This T cell receptor (beta chain) was identified during a study of CD8 T cells in Susac syndrome. Sequencing of TCR beta was carried out in blood CD8+ and CD4+ T cells. It was negative isolation that provided the CD8+ and CD4+ T cells, whereas TEMRA cells were enriched by FACS. This clonotype occurred once. Antigen unknown. Reverse transcription of roughly 0.5 to 1 ug RNA used random hexamers. The amplification used immunoSEQ multiplex PCR on TCR beta CDR3; it spanned 54 Vbeta and 13 Jbeta. MiXCR, run by TCRdb on the immunoSEQ multiplex PCR reads, gives a single entry per CDR3 protein. There are some 200,000 distinct CDR3 sequences in the sample; 95% occur only once, and around 0.099% lies in the top ten. Points from the study as a whole: As the study acknowledged, the number of individuals who were part of its TCR sequencing and HLA analysis was relatively small.

Germline V gene lookup returns CDR1 LGHDT and CDR2 YNNKEL (reference sequence). V lost 5 bases, J lost 0 bases, and 9 bases lay in between. The CDR3 sequence is 14 residues long. The clonotype originates from a human donor with multiple sclerosis. Sequencing was performed on CD4+ T cells from PBMCs. This rearrangement joins TRBV3-1 to TRBJ2-3; no reliable D call. Here the CDR3 reads CASSEYASTDTQYF. The CDR3 nucleotides read TGTGCCAGCAGCGAATATGCTAGCACAGATACGCAGTATTTT.